The 30 T cell receptor beta chains listed next were all sequenced from one sample in a study of control samples from healthy donors and cancer patients. The method was immunoSEQ multiplex PCR; TCRdb's version includes in-frame clones alone and lacks a portion of them. The profile shows tens of thousands of clones, roughly 89% of them singletons. The source material was blood. The source of these receptors is a man aged 25 to 40 in good health.

This sequence joins TRBV2 and TRBJ2-1; 7 positions match TRBD1. Germline CDR1 SNHLY, CDR2 FYNNEI. The CDR3 extends over 17 amino acids. V trimming: 2 bases; J trimming: 9 bases; junction bases outside the gene matches: 16. CDR3: CASSENPASQGSSEQFF. For the CDR3, the DNA is TGTGCCAGCAGTGAAAATCCCGCGTCACAGGGGTCAAGTGAGCAGTTCTTC.

CDR3 nucleotide sequence: TGTGCCAGCAGCTTATGGTCGACAGGGTCAAATCAGCCCCAGCATTTT. Translating it yields CASSLWSTGSNQPQHF. The chain joins TRBV7-9 to TRBJ1-5, with 7 bases aligning to TRBD1. The germline CDR1 and CDR2 sequences are SEHNR and FQNEAQ (reference sequence). After removal of 2 bases from V and 4 bases from J, the junction contained 8 bases not matched to a gene. The CDR3 has 16 residues.

The DNA of the CDR3 is TGTGCCAGCAGTACCCCCAGGGCGGTGGGTACGCAGTATTTT. Protein product: CASSTPRAVGTQYF. This sequence joins TRBV6-2 or TRBV6-3 and TRBJ2-3, with D tentatively TRBD1 (5 bases). The V gene's germline CDR1 is MNHEY and CDR2 SVGEGT. CDR3 size: 14 residues. V was trimmed by 5 bases and J by 8 bases, leaving 17 bases between them.

The genes are TRBV29-1 and TRBJ2-2; the D is unclear. Germline CDR1 reads SQVTM; CDR2 reads ANQGSEA. V was trimmed by 0 bases and J by 5 bases, leaving 10 bases between them. This CDR3 region has 14 residues. DNA of the CDR3: TGCAGCGTTGAAGAGGCCTGGAGAACCGGGGAGCTGTTTTTT. It specifies CSVEEAWRTGELFF.

The chain is built from TRBV10-3 and TRBJ1-3; D gene ambiguous. Per germline, CDR1 ENHRY and CDR2 SYGVKD. Trimming removed 4 bases from V and 2 bases from J, with 9 bases in between. CDR3 length: 14 amino acids. CDR3 sequence (DNA): TGTGCCATCAGTGCATCGGAAGCTGGAAACACCATATATTTT. It codes for CAISASEAGNTIYF.

The V call is TRBV4-1, the J call TRBJ2-6; D is ambiguous. With 0 bases removed from V and 4 bases from J, the gap between germline ends came to 7 bases. The V gene's germline CDR1 is MGHRA and CDR2 YSYEKL. This CDR3 comprises 15 residues. The CDR3 sequence: CASSQEAAGANVLTF. The CDR3 DNA reads as TGCGCCAGCAGCCAAGAAGCCGCGGGGGCCAACGTCCTGACTTTC.

The chain combines TRBV4-1 with TRBJ1-2, with 9 bases aligning to TRBD1. CDR1 MGHRA and CDR2 YSYEKL come from the germline V gene. V lost 3 bases to trimming and J lost 7 bases; unmatched junction nucleotides: 9. There are 15 residues in the CDR3. The CDR3 bases are TGCGCCAGCAGCCACCGACAGGGGGTCGCGGGTGGCTACACCTTC. This sequence encodes CASSHRQGVAGGYTF.

The chain recombines TRBV7-3 with TRBJ2-3; D is unresolved. Germline values: CDR1 SGHTA, CDR2 FQGTGA. Deletions cut 5 bases from V and 2 bases from J, with 11 bases between. The CDR3 has 14 amino acids. CDR3 in DNA: TGTGCCAGCAGCCCCCCCGGGTCCACAGATACGCAGTATTTT. This codes for CASSPPGSTDTQYF.

The genes are TRBV9 and TRBJ2-3; TRBD1 matches 7 bases. Germline CDR1 is SGDLS and CDR2 is YYNGEE. The trim removed 2 bases at V and 4 bases at J, leaving 16 bases unmatched. The CDR3 has 18 amino acids. The CDR3 coding sequence is TGTGCCAGCAGCGTTTCACTCCGGGACAGAGGTGTAGCAGATACGCAGTATTTT. It is translated as CASSVSLRDRGVADTQYF. Combining the CDR3 with reference TRBV9 and TRBJ2-3 gives the whole variable domain DSGVTQTPKHLITATGQRVTLRCSPRSGDLSVYWYQQSLDQGLQFLIQYYNGEERAKGNILERFSAQQFPDLHSELNLSSLELGDSALYFCASSVSLRDRGVADTQYFGPGTRLTVL.

The chain couples TRBV13 to TRBJ2-3; 13 bases are shared with TRBD2. The CDR3 totals 17 residues. Germline CDR1 reads PRHDT; CDR2 reads FYEKMQ (reference sequence). With 6 bases clipped from V and 4 bases from J, the junction kept 10 bases outside the gene matches. CDR3 in DNA: TGTGCCAGCAGTCACGAACTAGCGGGGGGGCCAGCAGATACGCAGTATTTT. Its protein product is CASSHELAGGPADTQYF.

V and J are TRBV29-1 and TRBJ2-7, with D possibly being TRBD2 (6 bases). The germline V and J ends were trimmed by 5 bases and 0 bases, with 14 bases remaining between them. Germline V CDR1 and CDR2: SQVTM, ANQGSEA. This CDR3 region has 14 residues. The CDR3: CSVRRAGSSYEQYF. CDR3 nucleotides: TGCAGCGTTAGGCGGGCGGGGAGCTCCTACGAGCAGTACTTC.

This chain links TRBV6-1 with TRBJ2-3, with D uncertain. V was cut by 4 bases and J by 2 bases, with 16 bases left in between. The V gene's germline CDR1 is MNHNS and CDR2 SASEGT. CDR3 size: 16 residues. This CDR3 reads CASSADTSWDTDTQYF. CDR3 sequence (DNA): TGTGCCAGCAGTGCCGACACTTCGTGGGACACAGATACGCAGTATTTT.

This chain connects TRBV5-1 to TRBJ2-3; D is perhaps TRBD2 (6 bases). V was cut by 4 bases and J by 3 bases, with 15 bases left in between. The CDR3 runs to 15 residues. Germline V lookup: CDR1 SGHRS, CDR2 YFSETQ. The CDR3 nucleotides read TGCGCCAGCAGCCGCGCGGGGAGTTTGACAGATACGCAGTATTTT. This sequence encodes CASSRAGSLTDTQYF.

There are a few counts of this clone. J is TRBJ2-7 and V is TRBV7-6; TRBD1 might be the D (6 bases). Trimming removed 3 bases at V and 6 bases at J, with 12 bases between. This CDR3 comprises 13 residues. Germline loops: CDR1 SGHVS, CDR2 FNYEAQ. The DNA of the CDR3 is TGTGCCAGCAGCTTTGTGGACAGCAGCGAGCAGTACTTC. Translated, it gives CASSFVDSSEQYF.

This clone was detected many times. V gene TRBV4-3 combines with J gene TRBJ1-6; D is possibly TRBD1 (6 bases). Germline V gene data show CDR1 as LGHNA and CDR2 as YSLEER. This CDR3 has 15 amino acids. Trimming stripped 1 base from V and 9 bases from J, with 13 bases between. CDR3 residues: CASSQVPGAASPLHF. CDR3 nucleotide sequence: TGCGCCAGCAGCCAAGTACCAGGGGCAGCTTCACCCCTCCACTTT.

This clone was seen more than once but under ten times. V and J are TRBV5-4 and TRBJ1-6; D unresolved. Germline values: CDR1 SGHNT, CDR2 YYREEE (reference sequence). This CDR3 is 16 amino acids long. V lost 4 bases, J lost 0 bases, and 11 bases lay in between. The CDR3 loop is CASSTDRSSYNSPLHF. The CDR3 DNA is TGTGCCAGCAGCACGGACCGAAGCTCCTATAATTCACCCCTCCACTTT.

The V and J genes are TRBV7-2 and TRBJ2-1; 9 nucleotides align to TRBD1. With 5 bases clipped from V and 8 bases from J, the junction kept 10 bases outside the gene matches. Germline CDR1 SGHTA, CDR2 FQGNSA. The CDR3 consists of 15 residues. The CDR3, as DNA: TGTGCCAGCAGCCCGTTACCGGGACAGGGTTATGAGCAGTTCTTC. Its translation is CASSPLPGQGYEQFF.

V and J are TRBV3-1 (or the pseudogene TRBV3-2) and TRBJ2-7; D gene unclear. This CDR3 comprises 15 residues. Germline values: CDR1 LGHDT, CDR2 YNNKEL (reference sequence). Trimming stripped 3 bases from V and 3 bases from J, with 15 bases between. CDR3 sequence: CASSHPIAGRYEQYF. The CDR3 DNA follows: TGTGCCAGCAGCCATCCTATAGCTGGGCGCTACGAGCAGTACTTC.

The chain joins TRBV28 to TRBJ1-2; D not resolved. From germline, CDR1 is MDHEN and CDR2 SYDVKM. V lost 3 bases and J 4 bases, leaving 12 bases between the germline ends. The CDR3 is 14 residues long. The CDR3 DNA reads as TGTGCCAGCAGTTTCAAGGACGTCGGCTATGGCTACACCTTC. Amino acids: CASSFKDVGYGYTF.

The chain links TRBV3-1 (or the pseudogene TRBV3-2) to TRBJ2-7; TRBD2 aligns across 16 bases. V was clipped by 0 bases and J by 3 bases; unmatched bases: 11. The CDR3 loop spans 20 amino acids. Germline V lookup: CDR1 LGHDT, CDR2 YNNKEL (reference sequence). The CDR3 reads CASSQECEGTSGGAVYEQYF. The CDR3 region has the DNA TGTGCCAGCAGCCAAGAGTGTGAGGGGACTAGCGGGGGGGCCGTCTACGAGCAGTACTTC.

This chain links TRBV5-1 with TRBJ2-2; D is possibly TRBD1 or TRBD2 (5 bases each). CDR3 length: 15 amino acids. With 4 bases removed from V and 1 base from J, the gap between germline ends came to 11 bases. Germline V lookup: CDR1 SGHRS, CDR2 YFSETQ. The CDR3 region has the DNA TGCGCCAGCAGCCAAGGGACGGTGAACACCGGGGAGCTGTTTTTT. Its protein product is CASSQGTVNTGELFF.

This clone came up once. This chain connects TRBV14 to TRBJ1-6; a possible D gene is TRBD1 (5 bases). This CDR3 region has 15 residues. Per germline, CDR1 SGHDN and CDR2 FVKESK. Trimming cost V 4 bases and J 7 bases, with 14 bases left between them. The CDR3 nucleotides are TGTGCCAGCAGCCCCAGCGATCGGGGCAATTCACCCCTCCACTTT. Its protein is CASSPSDRGNSPLHF.

The chain carries TRBV10-3 and TRBJ2-5, with TRBD2 identical over 9 bases. This CDR3 has 14 residues. CDR1 is ENHRY, CDR2 SYGVKD, per germline. With 6 bases clipped from V and 3 bases from J, the junction kept 5 bases outside the gene matches. In nucleotides, the CDR3 is TGTGCCATCAGAGAACGACTAGCGGAAGAGACCCAGTACTTC. Protein: CAIRERLAEETQYF.

J is TRBJ1-2 and V is TRBV7-8; maybe TRBD1 (6 bases). Germline V CDR1 and CDR2: SGHVS, FQNEAQ. The V and J ends lost 6 bases and 6 bases respectively, with 17 bases between them. The CDR3 length is 14 residues. The CDR3 here is CASSRPDREDGYTF. As DNA, the CDR3 is TGTGCCAGCAGTCGCCCGGACAGAGAGGATGGCTACACCTTC. Together with reference TRBV7-8 and TRBJ1-2, the CDR3 gives the full variable domain: GAGVSQSPRYKVAKRGQDVALRCDPISGHVSLFWYQQALGQGPEFLTYFQNEAQLDKSGLPSDRFFAERPEGSVSTLKIQRTQQEDSAVYLCASSRPDREDGYTFGSGTRLTVV.

This clone was seen only once. The chain is built from TRBV10-1 and TRBJ2-3, with D possibly TRBD2 on 6 matching bases. Deletions cut 0 bases from V and 2 bases from J, with 12 bases between. The CDR3 consists of 16 residues. Germline V CDR1 and CDR2: WNHNN, SYGVQD (reference sequence). CDR3 loop: CASSESLSGFTDTQYF. The CDR3 nucleotides read TGCGCCAGCAGTGAGTCTTTAAGCGGGTTCACAGATACGCAGTATTTT.

The chain combines TRBV7-9 with TRBJ1-1; 7 bases map to TRBD1. J was trimmed by 0 bases and V by 5 bases; bases with no gene match: 15. The CDR3 is 18 residues long. Germline CDR1 and CDR2: SEHNR and FQNEAQ (reference sequence). CDR3 loop: CASSRQGWGQIMNTEAFF. CDR3 nucleotide sequence: TGTGCCAGCAGCCGACAAGGCTGGGGACAGATAATGAACACTGAAGCTTTCTTT.

The chain uses TRBV18 and TRBJ2-5; 11 nucleotides match TRBD1. CDR1 is KGHSH and CDR2 is LQKENI in the germline V gene. The trim removed 4 bases at V and 4 bases at J, leaving 17 bases unmatched. The CDR3 is 19 residues long. As DNA, the CDR3 is TGTGCCAGCTCACAAAGACTCTTGGACAGGGGGCACAAGGGAGAGACCCAGTACTTC. This encodes CASSQRLLDRGHKGETQYF. Variable domain in full (rest from reference TRBV18 and TRBJ2-5): NAGVMQNPRHLVRRRGQEARLRCSPMKGHSHVYWYRQLPEEGLKFMVYLQKENIIDESGMPKERFSAEFPKEGPSILRIQQVVRGDSAAYFCASSQRLLDRGHKGETQYFGPGTRLLVL.

CDR3 amino acids: CASSQVGTSGASSYNEQFF. CDR3 nucleotides: TGTGCCAGCAGCCAAGTAGGGACTAGCGGGGCGAGCTCCTACAATGAGCAGTTCTTC. This chain uses TRBV4-2 with TRBJ2-1; TRBD2 aligns across 13 bases. The CDR3 covers 19 residues. Germline loops: CDR1 LGHNA, CDR2 YNFKEQ. The V segment lost 1 base and the J segment 0 bases; nucleotides outside the gene matches: 6.

CDR3 residues: CASSAGVSSTDTQYF. The CDR3 DNA is TGTGCCAGCAGCGCCGGGGTGTCTAGCACAGATACGCAGTATTTT. The rearrangement joins TRBV6-5 to TRBJ2-3, with D perhaps TRBD2 (5 bases). The germline V gene has CDR1 MNHEY and CDR2 SVGAGI. This CDR3 has 15 residues. Trimming stripped 6 bases from V and 0 bases from J, with 13 bases between.

This chain uses TRBV10-3 with TRBJ1-3, with D perhaps TRBD1 (5 bases). Germline V gene sequence: CDR1 ENHRY, CDR2 SYGVKD. This CDR3 region has 19 residues. The V gene lost 0 bases and the J gene lost 0 bases, with 18 bases spanning the gap. The CDR3 sequence is CAISESRQQLVNSGNTIYF. The CDR3 region has the DNA TGTGCCATCAGTGAGTCGAGACAGCAGCTCGTCAACTCTGGAAACACCATATATTTT.